Sequencing of this T cell receptor beta chain was carried out in a study of regulatory T cells in long-lasting Graves disease. Points from the study as a whole: Patients with persistent Graves' had lower TCR diversity than newly diagnosed patients. Persistent disease preferred TRBV28, TRBJ1-2 and TRBJ2-5; new disease, TRBV20-1 and TRBJ2-1. With 2,741 shared public clonotypes, persistent patients exceeded new patients, who shared just over 950.

This clonotype was seen only a few times. Its antigen is not identified. As to time point: newly diagnosed GD, antithyroid drugs for less than 3 months. Extracted PBMC RNA gave rise to the TCR library. With EDTA tubes as the receptacles, 7.5 to 9.5 milliliters of peripheral blood were drawn. CDR3 regions were amplified by Arm-PCR using iRepertoire HTBI primers to build TCR beta libraries. Using its own MiXCR run on the multiplex PCR reads, TCRdb lists one record per CDR3 protein. The sample carries about 300,000 distinct CDR3 sequences, 15% to 20% recorded once. V lost 5 bases and J 0 bases, leaving 14 bases between the germline ends. The CDR3 is 17 amino acids. Germline lookup yields CDR1 LNHDA and CDR2 SQIVND (reference sequence).

Material: peripheral blood mononuclear cells (PBMCs), obtained at new diagnosis, from a patient treated with antithyroid drugs. The V and J genes are TRBV19 and TRBJ2-6; perhaps TRBD1 as D (6 bases). The TCR was taken from a female donor with Graves disease. CDR3 sequence (DNA): TGTGCCAGTAGTCCGGGACAATTATTCTCTGGGGCCAACGTCCTGACTTTC. As protein: CASSPGQLFSGANVLTF. The full variable domain, with the rest looked up from reference TRBV19 and TRBJ2-6, is DGGITQSPKYLFRKEGQNVTLSCEQNLNHDAMYWYRQDPGQGLRLIYYSQIVNDFQKGDIAEGYSVSREKKESFPLTVTSAQKNPTAFYLCASSPGQLFSGANVLTFGAGSRLTVL.